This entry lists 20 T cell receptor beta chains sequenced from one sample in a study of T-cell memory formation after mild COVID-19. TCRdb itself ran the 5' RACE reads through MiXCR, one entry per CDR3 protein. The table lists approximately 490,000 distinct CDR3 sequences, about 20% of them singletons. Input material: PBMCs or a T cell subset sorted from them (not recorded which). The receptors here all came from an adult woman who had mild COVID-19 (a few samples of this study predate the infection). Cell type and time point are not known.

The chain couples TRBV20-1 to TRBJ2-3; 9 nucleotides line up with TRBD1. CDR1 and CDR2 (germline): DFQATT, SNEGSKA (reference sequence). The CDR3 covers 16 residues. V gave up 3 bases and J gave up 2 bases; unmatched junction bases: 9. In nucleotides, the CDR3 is TGCAGTGCTAGGAGGTCCGGGACAGGGCTCACAGATACGCAGTATTTT. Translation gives CSARRSGTGLTDTQYF.

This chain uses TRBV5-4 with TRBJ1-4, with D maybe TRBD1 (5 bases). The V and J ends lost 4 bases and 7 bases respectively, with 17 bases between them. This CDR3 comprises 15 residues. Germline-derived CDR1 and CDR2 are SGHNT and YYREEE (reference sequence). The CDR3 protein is CASSQYDPGGEKLFF. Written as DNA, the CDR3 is TGTGCCAGCAGCCAATATGATCCCGGGGGTGAAAAACTGTTTTTT.

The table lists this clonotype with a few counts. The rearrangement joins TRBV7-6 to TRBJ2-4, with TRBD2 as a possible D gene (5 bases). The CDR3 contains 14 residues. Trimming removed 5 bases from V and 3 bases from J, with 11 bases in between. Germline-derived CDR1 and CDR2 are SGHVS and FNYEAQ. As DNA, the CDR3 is TGTGCCAGCAGCCTGAGAGAGGGCAAAAACATTCAGTACTTC. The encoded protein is CASSLREGKNIQYF. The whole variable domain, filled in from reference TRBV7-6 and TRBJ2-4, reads GAGVSQSPRYKVTKRGQDVALRCDPISGHVSLYWYRQALGQGPEFLTYFNYEAQQDKSGLPNDRFSAERPEGSISTLTIQRTEQRDSAMYRCASSLREGKNIQYFGAGTRLSVL.

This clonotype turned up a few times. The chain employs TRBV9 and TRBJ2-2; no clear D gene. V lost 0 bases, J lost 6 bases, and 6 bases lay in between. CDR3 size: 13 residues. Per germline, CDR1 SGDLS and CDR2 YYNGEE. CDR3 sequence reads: CASSVGVAGELFF. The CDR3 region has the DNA TGTGCCAGCAGCGTAGGGGTCGCCGGGGAGCTGTTTTTT.

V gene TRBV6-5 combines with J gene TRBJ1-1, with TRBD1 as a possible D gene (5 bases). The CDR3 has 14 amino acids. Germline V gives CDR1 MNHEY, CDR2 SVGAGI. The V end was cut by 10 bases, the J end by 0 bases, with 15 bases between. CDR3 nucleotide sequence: TGTGCCACCGGCCCACCGACAGTGAACACTGAAGCTTTCTTT. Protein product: CATGPPTVNTEAFF.

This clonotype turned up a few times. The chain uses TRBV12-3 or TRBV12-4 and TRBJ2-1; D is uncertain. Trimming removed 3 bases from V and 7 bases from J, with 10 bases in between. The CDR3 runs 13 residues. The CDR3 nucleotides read TGTGCCAGCAGTTTCAGCCCCCTGAATGAGCAGTTCTTC. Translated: CASSFSPLNEQFF.

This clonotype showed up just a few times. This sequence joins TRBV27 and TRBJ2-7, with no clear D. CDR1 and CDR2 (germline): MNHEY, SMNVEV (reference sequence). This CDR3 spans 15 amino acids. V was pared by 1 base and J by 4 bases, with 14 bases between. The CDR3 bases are TGTGCCAGCAGTTTATATGGTATTTCAGGATACGAGCAGTACTTC. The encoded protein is CASSLYGISGYEQYF.

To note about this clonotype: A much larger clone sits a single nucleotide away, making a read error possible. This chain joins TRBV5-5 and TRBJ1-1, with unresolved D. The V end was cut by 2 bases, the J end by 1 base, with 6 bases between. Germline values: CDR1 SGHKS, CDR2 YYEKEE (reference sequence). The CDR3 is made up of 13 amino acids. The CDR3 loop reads CASSLNWNTEAFF. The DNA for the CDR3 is TGTGCCAGCAGCTTAAACTGGAACACTGAAGCTTTCTTT.

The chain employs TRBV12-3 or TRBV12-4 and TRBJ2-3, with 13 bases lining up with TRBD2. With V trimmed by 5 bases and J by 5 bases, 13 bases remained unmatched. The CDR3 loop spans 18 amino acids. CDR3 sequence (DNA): TGTGCCAGCAGTGAGATCACACTAGCGGGAGGGCGCTTAGATACGCAGTATTTT. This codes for CASSEITLAGGRLDTQYF.

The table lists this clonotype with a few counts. The CDR3 DNA reads TGTGCCAGCAGTTACACCACGGGACAAAAGTTCTTC. Translating gives CASSYTTGQKFF. The chain combines TRBV6-2 or TRBV6-3 with TRBJ2-1; TRBD1 might be the D (6 bases). Trimming cost V 2 bases and J 14 bases, with 13 bases left between them. The germline V gene encodes CDR1 MNHEY and CDR2 SVGEGT. CDR3 length: 12 amino acids.

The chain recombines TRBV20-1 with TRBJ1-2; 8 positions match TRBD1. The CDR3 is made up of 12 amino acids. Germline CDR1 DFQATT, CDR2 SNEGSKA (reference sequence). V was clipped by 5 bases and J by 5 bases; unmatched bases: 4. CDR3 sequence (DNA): TGCAGTGCTGCAGGGGGCCGATATGGCTACACCTTC. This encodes CSAAGGRYGYTF.

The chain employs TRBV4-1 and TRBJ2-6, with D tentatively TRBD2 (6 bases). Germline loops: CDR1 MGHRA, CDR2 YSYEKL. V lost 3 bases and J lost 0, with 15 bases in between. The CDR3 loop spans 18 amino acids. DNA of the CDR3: TGCGCCAGCAGCCACCCCGCGGGGAGGTCCTCTGGGGCCAACGTCCTGACTTTC. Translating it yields CASSHPAGRSSGANVLTF.

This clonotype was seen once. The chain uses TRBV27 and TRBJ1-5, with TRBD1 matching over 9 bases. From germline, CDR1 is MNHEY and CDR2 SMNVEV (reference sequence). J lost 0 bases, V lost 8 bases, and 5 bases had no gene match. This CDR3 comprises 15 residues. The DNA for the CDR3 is TGTGCCAGCCGTGCGGGACAGGGTAGCAATCAGCCCCAGCATTTT. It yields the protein CASRAGQGSNQPQHF.

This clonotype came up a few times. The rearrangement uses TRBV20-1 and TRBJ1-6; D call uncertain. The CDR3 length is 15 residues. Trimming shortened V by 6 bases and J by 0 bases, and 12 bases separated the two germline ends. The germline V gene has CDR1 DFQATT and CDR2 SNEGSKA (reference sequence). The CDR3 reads CSAKVGSSYNSPLHF. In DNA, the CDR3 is TGCAGTGCGAAGGTGGGGTCCTCCTATAATTCACCCCTCCACTTT.

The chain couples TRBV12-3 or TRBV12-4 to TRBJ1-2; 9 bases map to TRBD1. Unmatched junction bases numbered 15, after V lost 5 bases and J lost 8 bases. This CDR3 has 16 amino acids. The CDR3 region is CASSLVPGQGEVGYTF. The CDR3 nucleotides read TGTGCCAGCAGTCTAGTCCCGGGACAGGGTGAGGTCGGCTACACCTTC.

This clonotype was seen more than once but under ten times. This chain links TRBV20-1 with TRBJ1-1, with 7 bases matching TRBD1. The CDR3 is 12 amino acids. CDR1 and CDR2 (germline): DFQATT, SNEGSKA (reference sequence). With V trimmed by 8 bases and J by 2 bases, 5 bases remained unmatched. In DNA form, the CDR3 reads TGCAGTACCAACAGGGGAAACACTGAAGCTTTCTTT. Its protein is CSTNRGNTEAFF.

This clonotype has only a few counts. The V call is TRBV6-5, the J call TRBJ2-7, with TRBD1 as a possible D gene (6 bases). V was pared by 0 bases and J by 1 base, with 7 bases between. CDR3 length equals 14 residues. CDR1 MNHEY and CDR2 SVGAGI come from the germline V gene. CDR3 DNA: TGTGCCAGCAGTTACTCGAGGGGGTCCTACGAGCAGTACTTC. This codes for CASSYSRGSYEQYF.

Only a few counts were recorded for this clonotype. The CDR3 is CASSMDRAFEQYF. The CDR3 region has the DNA TGTGCCAGCAGTATGGACAGGGCGTTCGAGCAGTACTTC. The chain joins TRBV12-3 or TRBV12-4 to TRBJ2-7, with TRBD1 matching 8 bases. The junction had 6 bases not matched to a gene; V was cut back by 5 bases and J by 6 bases. CDR3 length: 13 amino acids.

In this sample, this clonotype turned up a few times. The CDR3 bases are TGTGCCAGCAGGACAGGGGACGGCTCTAACTATGGCTACACCTTC. Translated, it gives CASRTGDGSNYGYTF. The rearrangement joins TRBV6-1 to TRBJ1-2, with 8 bases lining up with TRBD1. Germline V gives CDR1 MNHNS, CDR2 SASEGT. CDR3 length: 15 amino acids. The V gene end was trimmed by 6 bases and the J gene end by 0 bases; junction bases not matched to a gene: 6.

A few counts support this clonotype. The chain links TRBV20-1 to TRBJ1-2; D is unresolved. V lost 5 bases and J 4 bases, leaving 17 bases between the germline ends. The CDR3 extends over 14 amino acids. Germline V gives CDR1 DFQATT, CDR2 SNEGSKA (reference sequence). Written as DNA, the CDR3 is TGCAGTGCTCCTCCGGTGAGGGCCGCCTATGGCTACACCTTC. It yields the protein CSAPPVRAAYGYTF.